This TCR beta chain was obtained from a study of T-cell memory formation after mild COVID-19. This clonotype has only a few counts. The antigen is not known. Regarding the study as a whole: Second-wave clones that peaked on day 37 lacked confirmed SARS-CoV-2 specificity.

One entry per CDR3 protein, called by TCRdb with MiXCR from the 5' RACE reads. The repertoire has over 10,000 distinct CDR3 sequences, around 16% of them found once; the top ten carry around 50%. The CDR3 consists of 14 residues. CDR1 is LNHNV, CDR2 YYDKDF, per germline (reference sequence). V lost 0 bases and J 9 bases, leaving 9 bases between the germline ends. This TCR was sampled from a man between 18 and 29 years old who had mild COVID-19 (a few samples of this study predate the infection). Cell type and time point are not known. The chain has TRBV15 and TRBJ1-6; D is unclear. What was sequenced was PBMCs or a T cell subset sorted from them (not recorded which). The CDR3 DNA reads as TGTGCCACCAGCAGAGATGGGGTTAGTTCACCCCTCCACTTT. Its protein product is CATSRDGVSSPLHF.